This TCR beta chain was recorded in a study of blood T cell repertoires in COVID-19. Trimming took 4 bases from V and 0 from J, leaving 23 bases between them. The length of the CDR3 is 18 residues. Germline CDR1 reads SGHRS; CDR2 reads YFSETQ. In the source study's methods: Amplifying reference gene primers gave estimates of nucleated cell counts. Assay: immunoSEQ multiplex PCR; the TCRdb copy retains only in-frame clones and omits some. That table gives V, J and clone size, and the DNA gave D and trimming. The sample includes approximately 70,000 clones, around 82% of them seen just once. The source material was peripheral blood. The V gene is TRBV5-1, the J gene TRBJ2-7; possibly TRBD1 for D (7 bases). This TCR was recovered from a woman aged 60 to 75 with acute or convalescent COVID-19. The CDR3 DNA reads TGCGCCAGCAGCACCCCGCGTTCAGGGGGGCTAAGCTCCTACGAGCAGTACTTC. It is translated as CASSTPRSGGLSSYEQYF.